One T cell receptor (beta chain) is described in this entry. Its antigen is still unknown. This entry belongs to a study of graft-versus-host responses after intestinal transplantation. Study-wide background: Grafts were multivisceral, liver-intestinal, or isolated intestinal. Every one of the recipients received anti-thymocyte globulin induction and afterwards took tacrolimus and steroids for around 3 years.

Study results and caveats: Ileal or blood samples showed some GvH clones first, and such clones were also found in recipient marrow. Within allografts, high graft-versus-host to host-versus-graft clonal ratios were seen among patients with graft-donor T cell macrochimerism.

The CDR3 has 15 residues. Germline values: CDR1 SGHDT, CDR2 YYEEEE. V shed 4 bases and J 6 bases; nucleotides not matched to a gene: 11. Produced via immunoSEQ multiplex PCR; TCRdb's table is partial and in-frame only. The sample lists around 96,000 clones, approximately 90% occurring once. This receptor was taken from a human donor who received an intestinal transplant. Source: unstimulated CD4+ T cells sorted from spleen or lymph node cells, taken before intestinal transplant. The chain uses TRBV5-6 and TRBJ2-3; 7 nucleotides agree with TRBD2. The CDR3 DNA follows: TGTGCCAGCAGCCCCCCGGGGGGACTCGCCGATACGCAGTATTTT. Its protein is CASSPPGGLADTQYF. Supplemented by reference TRBV5-6 and TRBJ2-3, the full variable domain reads DAGVTQSPTHLIKTRGQQVTLRCSPKSGHDTVSWYQQALGQGPQFIFQYYEEEERQRGNFPDRFSGHQFPNYSSELNVNALLLGDSALYLCASSPPGGLADTQYFGPGTRLTVL.